These 14 T cell receptor beta chains were all obtained from the same sample, sequenced in a study of blood T cell repertoires in COVID-19. Clones were sequenced by immunoSEQ multiplex PCR, and TCRdb holds only the in-frame ones, with some missing. The table has 150,000 to 200,000 clones, roughly 90% seen once. Sequencing used peripheral blood. The receptors originated from a woman between 45 and 65 years old with acute or convalescent COVID-19.

There are a few counts of this clone. V and J are TRBV30 and TRBJ1-2; 8 bases align to TRBD1. Germline V CDR1 and CDR2: GTSNPN, SVGIG (reference sequence). The CDR3 is 13 amino acids. J was trimmed by 2 bases and V by 4 bases; bases with no gene match: 3. CDR3 in DNA: TGTGCCTGGAAAAGGACAGGGAACTATGGCTACACCTTC. Its translation: CAWKRTGNYGYTF.

The chain couples TRBV11-2 to TRBJ1-3; D gene uncertain. Germline CDR1 is SGHAT and CDR2 is FQNNGV. This CDR3 contains 14 residues. V was trimmed by 1 base and J by 0 bases, leaving 4 bases between them. Here the CDR3 reads CASSLGSSGNTIYF. In DNA form, the CDR3 reads TGTGCCAGCAGCTTAGGGAGCTCTGGAAACACCATATATTTT. Full variable domain (remainder filled in from reference TRBV11-2 and TRBJ1-3): EAGVAQSPRYKIIEKRQSVAFWCNPISGHATLYWYQQILGQGPKLLIQFQNNGVVDDSQLPKDRFSAERLKGVDSTLKIQPAKLEDSAVYLCASSLGSSGNTIYFGEGSWLTVV.

V is TRBV5-8 and J is TRBJ2-1; 9 positions match TRBD2. Germline-derived CDR1 and CDR2 are SGHTS and YDEGEE. CDR3 length equals 15 residues. Unmatched junction bases numbered 4, after V lost 0 bases and J lost 6 bases. CDR3: CASSLVAGVTNEQFF. CDR3 bases: TGTGCCAGCAGCTTGGTAGCGGGAGTCACCAATGAGCAGTTCTTC. Full variable domain (remainder filled in from reference TRBV5-8 and TRBJ2-1): EAGVTQSPTHLIKTRGQQATLRCSPISGHTSVYWYQQALGLGLQFLLWYDEGEERNRGNFPPRFSGRQFPNYSSELNVNALELEDSALYLCASSLVAGVTNEQFFGPGTRLTVL.

The genes are TRBV19 and TRBJ2-5; D perhaps matches TRBD1 (6 bases). Germline CDR1 LNHDA, CDR2 SQIVND (reference sequence). V was clipped by 1 base and J by 1 base, with 10 bases between them. CDR3 length: 15 amino acids. The CDR3 nucleotides read TGTGCCAGTAGTATAGCAGGGGAACTCCAAGAGACCCAGTACTTC. It yields the protein CASSIAGELQETQYF.

This clone was observed once. The chain joins TRBV5-1 to TRBJ2-1, with 7 bases lining up with TRBD2. The CDR3 has 14 residues. V shed 4 bases, J shed 4 bases, and the junction held 5 bases outside the gene matches. Germline-derived CDR1 and CDR2 are SGHRS and YFSETQ. The CDR3 region has the DNA TGCGCCAGCAGCGAGGCTAGCGGATACAATGAGCAGTTCTTC. Encoded protein: CASSEASGYNEQFF.

The chain couples TRBV3-1 (or the pseudogene TRBV3-2) to TRBJ1-1; D not resolved. V lost 4 bases and J 2 bases, leaving 8 bases between the germline ends. This CDR3 comprises 13 residues. Germline values: CDR1 LGHDT, CDR2 YNNKEL (reference sequence). The CDR3 loop reads CASSPQFNTEAFF. The DNA of the CDR3 is TGTGCCAGCAGCCCCCAGTTTAACACTGAAGCTTTCTTT.

V gene TRBV7-2 combines with J gene TRBJ2-1; weak D call: TRBD1 (6 bases). This CDR3 contains 15 residues. The V gene's germline CDR1 is SGHTA and CDR2 FQGNSA. Deletions cut 5 bases from V and 0 bases from J, with 11 bases between. CDR3 residues: CASSLGASSYNEQFF. The CDR3 DNA sequence: TGTGCCAGCAGCCTGGGGGCCAGCTCCTACAATGAGCAGTTCTTC.

The chain recombines TRBV27 with TRBJ1-2; D not resolved. This CDR3 has 14 residues. The ends were cut back, 6 bases at V and 13 bases at J, with 24 bases in the middle. Germline V CDR1 and CDR2: MNHEY, SMNVEV (reference sequence). CDR3 in DNA: TGTGCCAGCAGCCATATTATGGAAATCGCTAGATTCACCTTC. Its translation is CASSHIMEIARFTF.

This clone appeared a single time. The V gene is TRBV30, the J gene TRBJ2-1, with TRBD2 matching 7 bases. Germline V gene data show CDR1 as GTSNPN and CDR2 as SVGIG (reference sequence). This CDR3 spans 17 amino acids. Trimming cost V 0 bases and J 7 bases; bases outside gene matches: 15. CDR3 bases: TGTGCCTGGAGTGTCCTAAGTAGCGGGCTTATGTCGAATGAGCAGTTCTTC. This codes for CAWSVLSSGLMSNEQFF. The variable domain in full, completed from reference TRBV30 and TRBJ2-1, reads SQTIHQWPATLVQPVGSPLSLECTVEGTSNPNLYWYRQAAGRGLQLLFYSVGIGQISSEVPQNLSASRPQDRQFILSSKKLLLSDSGFYLCAWSVLSSGLMSNEQFFGPGTRLTVL.

The rearrangement links TRBV19 to TRBJ2-1, with D tentatively TRBD1 (5 bases). The CDR3 is 15 residues long. V lost 4 bases to trimming and J lost 1 base, with 11 bases between them. In germline, CDR1 is LNHDA, CDR2 SQIVND (reference sequence). The CDR3 protein is CASSNQGRSYNEQFF. The CDR3 bases are TGTGCCAGTAGTAACCAGGGTAGGTCCTACAATGAGCAGTTCTTC.

This rearrangement joins TRBV10-2 to TRBJ1-2; 7 nucleotides match TRBD1. Germline V gene data show CDR1 as WSHSY and CDR2 as SAAADI. The CDR3 has 15 residues. Trimming removed 3 bases from V and 5 bases from J; junction bases left unmatched: 9. In DNA, the CDR3 is TGCGCCAGCAGTGAAGGGGGACAGACCCTTTATGGCTACACCTTC. Its translation: CASSEGGQTLYGYTF.

The chain links TRBV7-8 to TRBJ2-2; 7 positions match TRBD1. Germline values: CDR1 SGHVS, CDR2 FQNEAQ. The CDR3 totals 17 residues. The trim removed 5 bases at V and 8 bases at J, leaving 17 bases unmatched. Here the CDR3 reads CASSLSMTGTARGELFF. The CDR3 DNA follows: TGTGCCAGCAGCCTTTCGATGACCGGGACAGCCAGGGGGGAGCTGTTTTTT.

The chain has TRBV5-4 and TRBJ1-2; 7 positions agree with TRBD1. The CDR3 runs 14 residues. The J segment lost 4 bases and the V segment lost 4 bases, leaving 7 bases of the junction unmatched. CDR1 is SGHNT and CDR2 is YYREEE in the germline V gene (reference sequence). CDR3 DNA sequence: TGTGCCAGCAGCGTGCCTTGGGACAGCTATGGCTACACCTTC. Protein product: CASSVPWDSYGYTF.

The V gene is TRBV4-3, the J gene TRBJ2-3; perhaps TRBD2 as D (6 bases). This CDR3 has 16 amino acids. The V and J ends lost 5 bases and 4 bases respectively, with 19 bases between them. CDR1 is LGHNA, CDR2 YSLEER, per germline. The CDR3 sequence: CASSYRSRGGPDTQYF. The DNA of the CDR3 is TGCGCCAGCAGCTACCGGTCCCGGGGAGGCCCAGATACGCAGTATTTT.